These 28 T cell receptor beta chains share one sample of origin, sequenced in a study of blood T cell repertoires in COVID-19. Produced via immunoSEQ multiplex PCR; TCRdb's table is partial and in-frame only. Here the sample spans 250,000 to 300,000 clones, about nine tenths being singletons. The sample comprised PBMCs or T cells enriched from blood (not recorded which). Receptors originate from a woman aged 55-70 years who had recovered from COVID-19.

Here the CDR3 DNA reads TGTGCCAGCTCACTTCCTAGCGGGAGGGCCTACAATGAGCAGTTCTTC. This codes for CASSLPSGRAYNEQFF. The chain joins TRBV18 to TRBJ2-1; 12 nucleotides line up with TRBD2. The V gene end was trimmed by 4 bases and the J gene end by 2 bases; junction bases not matched to a gene: 3. CDR3 size: 16 residues. Germline V lookup: CDR1 KGHSH, CDR2 LQKENI.

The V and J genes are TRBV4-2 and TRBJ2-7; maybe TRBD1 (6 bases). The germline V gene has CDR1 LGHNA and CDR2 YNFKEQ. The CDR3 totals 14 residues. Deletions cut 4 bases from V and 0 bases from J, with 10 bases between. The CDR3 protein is CASSPHRDSYEQYF. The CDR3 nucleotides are TGTGCCAGCAGCCCCCACAGGGACTCCTACGAGCAGTACTTC.

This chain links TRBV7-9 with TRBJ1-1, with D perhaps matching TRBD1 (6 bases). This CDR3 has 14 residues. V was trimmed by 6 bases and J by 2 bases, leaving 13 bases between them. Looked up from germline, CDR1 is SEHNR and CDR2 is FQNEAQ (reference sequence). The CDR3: CASRDKDRNTEAFF. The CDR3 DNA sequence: TGTGCCAGCAGAGACAAGGACAGAAACACTGAAGCTTTCTTT.

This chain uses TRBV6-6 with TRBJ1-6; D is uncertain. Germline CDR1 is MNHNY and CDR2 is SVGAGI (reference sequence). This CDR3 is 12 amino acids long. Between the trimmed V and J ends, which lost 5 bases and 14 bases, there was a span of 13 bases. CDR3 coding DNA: TGTGCCAGCAGTCCCGACACCCCATCCCTCCACTTT. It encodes CASSPDTPSLHF.

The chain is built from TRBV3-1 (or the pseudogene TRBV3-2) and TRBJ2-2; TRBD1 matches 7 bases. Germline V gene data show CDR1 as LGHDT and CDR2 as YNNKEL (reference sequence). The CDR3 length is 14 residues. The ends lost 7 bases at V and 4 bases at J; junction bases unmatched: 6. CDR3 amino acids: CASTDGQVTGELFF. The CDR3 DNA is TGTGCCAGCACCGATGGACAGGTCACCGGGGAGCTGTTTTTT.

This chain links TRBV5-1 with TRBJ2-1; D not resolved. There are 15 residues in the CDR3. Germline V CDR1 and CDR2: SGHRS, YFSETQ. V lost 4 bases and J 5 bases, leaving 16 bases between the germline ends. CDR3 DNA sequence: TGCGCCAGCAGCATGGTACCGGGTCCAAACAATGAGCAGTTCTTC. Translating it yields CASSMVPGPNNEQFF.

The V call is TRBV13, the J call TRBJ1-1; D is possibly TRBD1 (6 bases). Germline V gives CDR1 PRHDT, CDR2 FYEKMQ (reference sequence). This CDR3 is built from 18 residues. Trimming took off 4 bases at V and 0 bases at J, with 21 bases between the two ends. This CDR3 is CASSSMGALGPLNTEAFF. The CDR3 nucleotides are TGTGCCAGCAGCTCCATGGGGGCCTTGGGACCGCTGAACACTGAAGCTTTCTTT.

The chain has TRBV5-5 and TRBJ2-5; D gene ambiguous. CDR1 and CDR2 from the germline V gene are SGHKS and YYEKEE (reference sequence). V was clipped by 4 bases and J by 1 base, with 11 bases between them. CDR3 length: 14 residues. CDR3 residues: CASSITPTQETQYF. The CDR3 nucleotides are TGTGCCAGCAGCATAACCCCTACCCAAGAGACCCAGTACTTC.

The CDR3 DNA reads TGTGCCAGCAGTGGACTCCGTAACGGGGAGCTGTTTTTT. This gives the protein CASSGLRNGELFF. The chain has TRBV2 and TRBJ2-2; D not resolved. There are 13 residues in the CDR3. Trimming left V 4 bases short and J 7 bases short, with 10 bases between. CDR1 is SNHLY, CDR2 FYNNEI, per germline.

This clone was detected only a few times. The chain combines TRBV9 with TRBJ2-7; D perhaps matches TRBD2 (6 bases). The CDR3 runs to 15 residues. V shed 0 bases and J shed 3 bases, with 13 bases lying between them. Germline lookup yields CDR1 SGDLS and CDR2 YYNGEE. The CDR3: CASSVGFSGIYEQYF. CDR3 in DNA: TGTGCCAGCAGCGTAGGCTTTAGCGGAATCTACGAGCAGTACTTC.

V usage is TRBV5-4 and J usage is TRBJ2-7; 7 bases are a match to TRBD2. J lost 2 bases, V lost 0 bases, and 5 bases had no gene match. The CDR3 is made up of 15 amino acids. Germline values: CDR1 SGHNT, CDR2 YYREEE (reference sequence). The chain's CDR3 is CASSLAPSGTYEQYF. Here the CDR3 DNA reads TGTGCCAGCAGCTTGGCGCCTAGCGGAACCTACGAGCAGTACTTC.

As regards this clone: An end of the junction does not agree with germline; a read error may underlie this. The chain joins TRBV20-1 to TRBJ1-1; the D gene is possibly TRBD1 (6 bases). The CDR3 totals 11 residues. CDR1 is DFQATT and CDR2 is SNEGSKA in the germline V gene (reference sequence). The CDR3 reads CSTGYHTEAFF. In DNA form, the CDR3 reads TGTTCTACAGGGTACCACACTGAAGCTTTCTTT.

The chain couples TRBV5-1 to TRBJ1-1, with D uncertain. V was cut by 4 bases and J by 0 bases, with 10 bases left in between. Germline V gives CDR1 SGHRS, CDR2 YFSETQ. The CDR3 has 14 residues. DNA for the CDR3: TGCGCCAGCAGCACACAAACCATGAACACTGAAGCTTTCTTT. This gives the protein CASSTQTMNTEAFF.

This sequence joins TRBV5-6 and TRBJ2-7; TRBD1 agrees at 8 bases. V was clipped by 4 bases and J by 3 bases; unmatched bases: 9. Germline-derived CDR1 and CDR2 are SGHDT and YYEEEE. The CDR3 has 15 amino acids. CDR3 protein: CASSAPGGAVYEQYF. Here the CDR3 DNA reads TGTGCCAGCAGCGCTCCAGGGGGCGCAGTCTACGAGCAGTACTTC.

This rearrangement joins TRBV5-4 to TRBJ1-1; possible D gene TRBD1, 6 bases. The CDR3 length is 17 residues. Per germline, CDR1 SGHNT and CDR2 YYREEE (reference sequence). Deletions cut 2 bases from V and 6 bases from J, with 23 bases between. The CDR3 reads CASSFEKRLTRGAEAFF. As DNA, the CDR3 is TGTGCCAGCAGCTTTGAAAAGAGACTGACCAGGGGAGCTGAAGCTTTCTTT.

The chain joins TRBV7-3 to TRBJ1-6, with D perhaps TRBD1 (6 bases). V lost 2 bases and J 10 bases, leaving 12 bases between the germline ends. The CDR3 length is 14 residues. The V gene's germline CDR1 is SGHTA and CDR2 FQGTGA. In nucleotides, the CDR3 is TGTGCCAGCAGCTTAGGAGGGGGGGACTCACCCCTCCACTTT. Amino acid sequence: CASSLGGGDSPLHF.

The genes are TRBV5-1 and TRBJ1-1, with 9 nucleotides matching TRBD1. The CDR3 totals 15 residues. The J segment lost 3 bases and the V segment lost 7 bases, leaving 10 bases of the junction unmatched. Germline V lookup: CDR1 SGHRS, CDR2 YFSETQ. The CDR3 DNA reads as TGCGCCAGCGGACAGGGGAGTAGTAAGGACACTGAAGCTTTCTTT. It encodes CASGQGSSKDTEAFF.

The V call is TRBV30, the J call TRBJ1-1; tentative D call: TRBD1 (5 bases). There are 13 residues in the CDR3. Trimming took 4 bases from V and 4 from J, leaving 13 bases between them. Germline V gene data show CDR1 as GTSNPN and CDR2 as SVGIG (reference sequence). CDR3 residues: CAWTRVGGTEAFF. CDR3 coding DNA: TGTGCCTGGACCAGAGTCGGGGGCACTGAAGCTTTCTTT.

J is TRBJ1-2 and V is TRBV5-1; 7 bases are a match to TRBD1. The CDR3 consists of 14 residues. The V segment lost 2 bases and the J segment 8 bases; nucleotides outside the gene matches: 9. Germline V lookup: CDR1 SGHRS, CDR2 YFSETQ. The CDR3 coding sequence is TGCGCCAGCAGCTTAGAGGGACAGATATTAGGCTACACCTTC. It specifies CASSLEGQILGYTF.

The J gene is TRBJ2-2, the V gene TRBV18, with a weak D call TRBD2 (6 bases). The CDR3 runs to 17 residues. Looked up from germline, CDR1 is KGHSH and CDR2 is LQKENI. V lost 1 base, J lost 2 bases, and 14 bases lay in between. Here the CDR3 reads CASSPQQSGFNTGELFF. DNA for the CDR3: TGTGCCAGCTCACCACAACAAAGCGGGTTTAACACCGGGGAGCTGTTTTTT.

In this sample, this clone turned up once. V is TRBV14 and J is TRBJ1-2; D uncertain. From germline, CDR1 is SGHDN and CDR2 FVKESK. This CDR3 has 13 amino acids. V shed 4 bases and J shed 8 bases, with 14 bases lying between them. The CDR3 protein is CASSPPGPWGYTF. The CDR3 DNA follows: TGTGCCAGCAGCCCCCCAGGCCCGTGGGGCTACACCTTC.

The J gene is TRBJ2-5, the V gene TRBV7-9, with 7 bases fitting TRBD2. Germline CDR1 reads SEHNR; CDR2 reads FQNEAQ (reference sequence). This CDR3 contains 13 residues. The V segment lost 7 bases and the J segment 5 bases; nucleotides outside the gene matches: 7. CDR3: CASILPGGETQYF. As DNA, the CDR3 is TGTGCCAGCATCCTCCCGGGGGGTGAGACCCAGTACTTC. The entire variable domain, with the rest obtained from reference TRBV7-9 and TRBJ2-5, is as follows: DTGVSQNPRHKITKRGQNVTFRCDPISEHNRLYWYRQTLGQGPEFLTYFQNEAQLEKSRLLSDRFSAERPKGSFSTLEIQRTEQGDSAMYLCASILPGGETQYFGPGTRLLVL.

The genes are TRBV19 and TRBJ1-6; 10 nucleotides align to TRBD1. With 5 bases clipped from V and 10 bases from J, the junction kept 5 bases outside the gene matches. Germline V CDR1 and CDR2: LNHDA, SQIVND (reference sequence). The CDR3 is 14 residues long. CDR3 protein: CASSPTGGNSPLHF. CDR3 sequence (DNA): TGTGCCAGTAGTCCGACAGGGGGCAACTCACCCCTCCACTTT.

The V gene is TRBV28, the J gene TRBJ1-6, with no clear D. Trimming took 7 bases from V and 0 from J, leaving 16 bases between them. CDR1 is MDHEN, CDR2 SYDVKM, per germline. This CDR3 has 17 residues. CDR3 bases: TGTGCCAGCACCGCACGGAGTATGCGCTCCTATAATTCACCCCTCCACTTT. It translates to CASTARSMRSYNSPLHF. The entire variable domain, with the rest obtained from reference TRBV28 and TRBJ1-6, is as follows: DVKVTQSSRYLVKRTGEKVFLECVQDMDHENMFWYRQDPGLGLRLIYFSYDVKMKEKGDIPEGYSVSREKKERFSLILESASTNQTSMYLCASTARSMRSYNSPLHFGNGTRLTVT.

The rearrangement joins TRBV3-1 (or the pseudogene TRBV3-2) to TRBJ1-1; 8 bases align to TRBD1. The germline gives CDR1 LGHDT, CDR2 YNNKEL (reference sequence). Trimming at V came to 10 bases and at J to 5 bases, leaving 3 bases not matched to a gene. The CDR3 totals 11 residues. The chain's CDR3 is CATNRGTEAFF. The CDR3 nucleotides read TGTGCCACTAACAGGGGGACTGAAGCTTTCTTT.

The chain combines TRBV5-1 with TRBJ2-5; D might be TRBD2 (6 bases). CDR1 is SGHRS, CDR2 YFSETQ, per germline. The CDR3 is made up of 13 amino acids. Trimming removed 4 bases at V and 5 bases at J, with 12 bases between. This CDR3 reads CASSPASAETQYF. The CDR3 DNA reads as TGCGCCAGCAGCCCCGCTAGCGCGGAGACCCAGTACTTC.

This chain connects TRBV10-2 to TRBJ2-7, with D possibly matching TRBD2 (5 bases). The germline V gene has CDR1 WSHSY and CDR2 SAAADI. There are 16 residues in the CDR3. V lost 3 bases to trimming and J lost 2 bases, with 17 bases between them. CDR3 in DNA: TGCGCCAGCAGTGATGGCCTTGGGAGCCTTACCTACGAGCAGTACTTC. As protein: CASSDGLGSLTYEQYF.

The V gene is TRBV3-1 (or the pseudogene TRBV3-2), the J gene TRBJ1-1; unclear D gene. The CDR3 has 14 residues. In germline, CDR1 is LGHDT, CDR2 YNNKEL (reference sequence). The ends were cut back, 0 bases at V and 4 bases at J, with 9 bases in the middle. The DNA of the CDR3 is TGTGCCAGCAGCCAAGATACGGTGATCACTGAAGCTTTCTTT. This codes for CASSQDTVITEAFF.